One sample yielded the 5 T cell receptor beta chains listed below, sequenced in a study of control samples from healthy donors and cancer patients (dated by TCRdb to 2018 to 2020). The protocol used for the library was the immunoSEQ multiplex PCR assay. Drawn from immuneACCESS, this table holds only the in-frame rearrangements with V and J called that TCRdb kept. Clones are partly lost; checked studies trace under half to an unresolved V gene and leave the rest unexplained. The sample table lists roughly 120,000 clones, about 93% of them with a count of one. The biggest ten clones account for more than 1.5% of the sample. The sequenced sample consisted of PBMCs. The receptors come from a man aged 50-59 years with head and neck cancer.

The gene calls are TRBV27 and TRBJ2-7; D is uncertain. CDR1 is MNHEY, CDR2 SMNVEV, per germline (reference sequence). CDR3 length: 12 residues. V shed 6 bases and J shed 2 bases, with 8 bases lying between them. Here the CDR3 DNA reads TGTGCCAGCAGCACAACAGCCTACGAGCAGTACTTC. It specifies CASSTTAYEQYF.

The CDR3 nucleotides are TGTGCCAGCAGCCTCGACGGGACGGTCGCTGAGCAGTTCTTC. This translates into CASSLDGTVAEQFF. The chain has TRBV7-9 and TRBJ2-1; D may correspond to TRBD1 or TRBD2 (5 bases each). This CDR3 comprises 14 residues. CDR1 and CDR2 from the germline V gene are SEHNR and FQNEAQ (reference sequence). V dropped 5 bases and J dropped 9 bases, with 17 bases sitting between them.

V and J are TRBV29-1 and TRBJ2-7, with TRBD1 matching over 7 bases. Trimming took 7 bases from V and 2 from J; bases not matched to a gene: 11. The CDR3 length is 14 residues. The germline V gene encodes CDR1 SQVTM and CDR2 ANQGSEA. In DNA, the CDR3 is TGCAGCGGTGTGAGGGACAGCCCACCCTACGAGCAGTACTTC. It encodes CSGVRDSPPYEQYF.

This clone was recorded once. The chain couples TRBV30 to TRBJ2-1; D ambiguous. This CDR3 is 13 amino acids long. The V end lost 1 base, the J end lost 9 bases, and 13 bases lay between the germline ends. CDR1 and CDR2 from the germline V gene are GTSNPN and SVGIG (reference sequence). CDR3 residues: CAWSEASSGEQFF. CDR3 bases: TGTGCCTGGAGTGAAGCCAGTTCCGGTGAGCAGTTCTTC.

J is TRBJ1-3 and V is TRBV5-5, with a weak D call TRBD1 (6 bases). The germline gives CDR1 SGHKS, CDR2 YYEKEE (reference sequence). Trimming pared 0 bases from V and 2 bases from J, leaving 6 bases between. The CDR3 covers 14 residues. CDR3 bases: TGTGCCAGCAGCTTGGACAGGGCTGGAAACACCATATATTTT. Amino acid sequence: CASSLDRAGNTIYF.